This T cell receptor beta chain is from a study of cytomegalovirus exposure and HLA in healthy donors. Broader study findings: TRBV6-2, TRBV6-3 and some other V segments were unresolvable in 87-base-pair reads. An apparent linkage of common viral pathogens to several of the most significant clusters emerged in a later analysis. More clonal expansion characterized HLA-associated TCR beta chains than equally common others in a later analysis.

The PCR ran on 60 Vbeta and 13 Jbeta primers. Clones were read by immunoSEQ multiplex PCR, and TCRdb kept only the in-frame ones, dropping some. The sample lists 95,000 to 150,000 clones, roughly 80% occurring once. After removal of 4 bases from V and 9 bases from J, the junction contained 5 bases not matched to a gene. CDR3 length: 14 amino acids. Germline V CDR1 and CDR2: SGHNT, YYREEE (reference sequence). The donors gave bone marrow, and they were healthy. Remarks on this clone: Its specificity is unknown.

The TCR was taken from a man aged 60 to 69 in good health and CMV-seropositive. Sequencing input: PBMCs. This chain uses TRBV5-4 with TRBJ1-6; 9 nucleotides line up with TRBD1. This CDR3 reads CASSRGQGGSPLHF. For the CDR3, the DNA is TGTGCCAGCAGCCGGGGACAGGGAGGTTCACCCCTCCACTTT.